This T cell receptor beta chain was captured in a study of cytomegalovirus exposure and HLA in healthy donors. Study in general: Across 300 to 400 genotyped donors, 81% landed in the Caucasian-associated ancestry cluster.

Study findings and constraints: The study recorded 164 TCR beta chains that were cytomegalovirus-associated. CMV serostatus was the sole immune exposure information available. Reported performance of the classifier showed diagnosis of cytomegalovirus status with high specificity and sensitivity.

Germline values: CDR1 SGHTA, CDR2 FQGTGA. The CDR3 loop spans 20 amino acids. Vbeta (60) and Jbeta (13) primers were used in the PCR. TCRdb keeps only in-frame clones here, not all; method: immunoSEQ multiplex PCR. The repertoire table contains 100,000 to 150,000 clones. On this clone: Its antigen remains unidentified. The junction and the germline gene differ at one end; a read error may be behind it.

This clonotype was obtained from a man aged 18 to 35 in good health and CMV-seronegative. The rearrangement joins TRBV7-3 to TRBJ2-2; 12 bases map to TRBD2. The sample was PBMCs. CDR3 sequence: CASSLSRRLAGDPGTGELLF. The DNA for the CDR3 is TGTGCCAGCAGCTTGTCGAGGCGACTAGCGGGAGACCCGGGCACCGGGGAGCTGCTTTTT. Complete variable domain (other parts from reference TRBV7-3 and TRBJ2-2): GAGVSQTPSNKVTEKGKYVELRCDPISGHTALYWYRQSLGQGPEFLIYFQGTGAADDSGLPNDRFFAVRPEGSVSTLKIQRTERGDSAVYLCASSLSRRLAGDPGTGELLFGEGSRLTVL.